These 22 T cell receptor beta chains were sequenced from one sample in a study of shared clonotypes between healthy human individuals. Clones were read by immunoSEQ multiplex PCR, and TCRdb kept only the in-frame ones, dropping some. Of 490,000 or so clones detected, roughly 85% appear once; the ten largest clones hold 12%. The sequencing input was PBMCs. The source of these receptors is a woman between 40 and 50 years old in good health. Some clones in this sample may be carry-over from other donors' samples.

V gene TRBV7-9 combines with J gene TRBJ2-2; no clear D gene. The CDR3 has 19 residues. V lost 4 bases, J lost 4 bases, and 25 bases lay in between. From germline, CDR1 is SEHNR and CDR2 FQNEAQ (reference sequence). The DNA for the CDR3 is TGTGCCAGCAGCTCACTCGAGGACGGCGACCTATTACTCACCGGGGAGCTGTTTTTT. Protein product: CASSSLEDGDLLLTGELFF.

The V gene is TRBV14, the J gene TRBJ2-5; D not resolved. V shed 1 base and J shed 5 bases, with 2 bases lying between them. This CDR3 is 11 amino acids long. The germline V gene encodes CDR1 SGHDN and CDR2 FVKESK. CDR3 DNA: TGTGCCAGCAGCCAAGCCGAGACCCAGTACTTC. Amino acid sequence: CASSQAETQYF.

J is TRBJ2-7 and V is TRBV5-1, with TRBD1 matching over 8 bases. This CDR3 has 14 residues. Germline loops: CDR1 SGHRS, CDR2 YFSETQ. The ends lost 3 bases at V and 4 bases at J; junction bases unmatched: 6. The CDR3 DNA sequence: TGCGCCAGCAGCTCTACAGGGGGACTGTACGAGCAGTACTTC. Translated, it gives CASSSTGGLYEQYF.

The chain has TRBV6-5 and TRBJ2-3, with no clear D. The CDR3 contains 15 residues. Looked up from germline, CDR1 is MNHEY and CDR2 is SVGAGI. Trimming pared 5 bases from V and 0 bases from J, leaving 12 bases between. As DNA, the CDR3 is TGTGCCAGCAGTAAACTCAGGTCTAGCACAGATACGCAGTATTTT. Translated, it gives CASSKLRSSTDTQYF.

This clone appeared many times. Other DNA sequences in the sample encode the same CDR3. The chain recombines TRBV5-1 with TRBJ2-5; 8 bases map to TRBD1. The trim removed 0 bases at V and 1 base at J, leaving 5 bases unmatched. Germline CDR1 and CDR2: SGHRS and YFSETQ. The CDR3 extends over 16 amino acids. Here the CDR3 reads CASSLGGQASQETQYF. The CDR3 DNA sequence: TGCGCCAGCAGCTTGGGGGGACAGGCGTCCCAAGAGACCCAGTACTTC.

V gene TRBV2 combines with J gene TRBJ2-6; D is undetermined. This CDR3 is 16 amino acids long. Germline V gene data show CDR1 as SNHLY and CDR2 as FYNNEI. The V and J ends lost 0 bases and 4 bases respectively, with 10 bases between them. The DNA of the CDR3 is TGTGCCAGCAGTGAAGCCGGCGGTAGGGGGGCCAACGTCCTGACTTTC. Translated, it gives CASSEAGGRGANVLTF.

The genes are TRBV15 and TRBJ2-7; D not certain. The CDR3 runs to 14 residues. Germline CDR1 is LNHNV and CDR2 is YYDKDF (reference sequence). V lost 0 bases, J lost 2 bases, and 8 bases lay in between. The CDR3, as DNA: TGTGCCACCAGCAGAGATGCCGGGCCCTACGAGCAGTACTTC. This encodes CATSRDAGPYEQYF.

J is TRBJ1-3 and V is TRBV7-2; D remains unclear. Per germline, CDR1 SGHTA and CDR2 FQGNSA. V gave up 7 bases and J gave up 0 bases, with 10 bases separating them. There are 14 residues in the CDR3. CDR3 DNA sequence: TGTGCCAGCACCGGACCGGTCTCTGGAAACACCATATATTTT. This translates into CASTGPVSGNTIYF.

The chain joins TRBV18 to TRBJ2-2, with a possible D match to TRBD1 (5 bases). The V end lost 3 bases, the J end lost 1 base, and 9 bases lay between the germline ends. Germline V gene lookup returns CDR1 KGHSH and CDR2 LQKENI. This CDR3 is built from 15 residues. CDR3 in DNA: TGTGCCAGCTCACCCCTCCAGGGGAACACCGGGGAGCTGTTTTTT. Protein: CASSPLQGNTGELFF.

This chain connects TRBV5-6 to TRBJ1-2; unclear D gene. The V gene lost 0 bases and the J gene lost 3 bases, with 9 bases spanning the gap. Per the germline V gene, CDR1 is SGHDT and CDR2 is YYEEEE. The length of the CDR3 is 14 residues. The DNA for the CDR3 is TGTGCCAGCAGCTTGGCCTTGCTGGACTATGGCTACACCTTC. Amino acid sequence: CASSLALLDYGYTF.

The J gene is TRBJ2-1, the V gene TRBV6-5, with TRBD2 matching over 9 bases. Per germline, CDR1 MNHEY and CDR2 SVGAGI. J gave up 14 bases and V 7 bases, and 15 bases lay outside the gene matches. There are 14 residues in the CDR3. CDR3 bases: TGTGCCAGCAATCGGGCTAGCGGGAACGGTGGGAAGTTCTTC. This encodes CASNRASGNGGKFF.

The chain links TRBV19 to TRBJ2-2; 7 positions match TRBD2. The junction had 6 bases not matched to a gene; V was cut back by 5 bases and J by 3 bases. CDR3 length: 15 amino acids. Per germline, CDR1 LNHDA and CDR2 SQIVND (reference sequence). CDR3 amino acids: CASSPAGEYTGELFF. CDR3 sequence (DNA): TGTGCCAGTAGTCCCGCGGGAGAGTACACCGGGGAGCTGTTTTTT.

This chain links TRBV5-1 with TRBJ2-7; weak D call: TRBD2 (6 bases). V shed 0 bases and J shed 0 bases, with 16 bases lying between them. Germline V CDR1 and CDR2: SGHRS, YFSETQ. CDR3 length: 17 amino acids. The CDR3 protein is CASSLGTGSGLSYEQYF. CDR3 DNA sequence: TGCGCCAGCAGCTTGGGCACCGGGAGCGGCCTCTCCTACGAGCAGTACTTC.

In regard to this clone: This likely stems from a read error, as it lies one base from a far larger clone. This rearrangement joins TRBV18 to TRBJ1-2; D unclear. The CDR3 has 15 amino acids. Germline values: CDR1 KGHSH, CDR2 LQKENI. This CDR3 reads CASSQTRETSYGHTF. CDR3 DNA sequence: TGTGCCAGCTCTCAAACCCGGGAGACATCCTATGGCCACACCTTC.

CDR3 nucleotide sequence: TGTGCCAGCAGTTTAAACTGGGACAGCAACTATGGCTACACCTTC. This gives the protein CASSLNWDSNYGYTF. The rearrangement links TRBV27 to TRBJ1-2; 7 bases map to TRBD1. V dropped 2 bases and J dropped 2; count of bases not matched to a gene: 5. Germline V lookup: CDR1 MNHEY, CDR2 SMNVEV (reference sequence). This CDR3 has 15 residues.

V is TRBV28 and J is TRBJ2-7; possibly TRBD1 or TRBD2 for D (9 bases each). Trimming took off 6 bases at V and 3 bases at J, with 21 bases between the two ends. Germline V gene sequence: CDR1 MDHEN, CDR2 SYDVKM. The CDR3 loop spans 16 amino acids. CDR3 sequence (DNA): TGTGCCAGCAGGGGACTAGCCGGGACAGGGAACTACGAGCAGTACTTC. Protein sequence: CASRGLAGTGNYEQYF.

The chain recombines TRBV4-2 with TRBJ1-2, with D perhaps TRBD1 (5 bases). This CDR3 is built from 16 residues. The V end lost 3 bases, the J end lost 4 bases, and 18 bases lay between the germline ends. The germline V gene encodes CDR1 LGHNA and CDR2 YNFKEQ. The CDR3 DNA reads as TGTGCCAGCAGCCAGGGCAGGGTTTTGGCCATCTATGGCTACACCTTC. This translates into CASSQGRVLAIYGYTF.

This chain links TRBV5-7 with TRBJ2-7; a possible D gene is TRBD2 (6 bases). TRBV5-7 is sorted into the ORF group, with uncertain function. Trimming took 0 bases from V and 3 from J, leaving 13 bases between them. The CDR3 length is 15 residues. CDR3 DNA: TGTGCCAGCAGCTTGGACGCGGGGTCTGGCTACGAGCAGTACTTC. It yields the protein CASSLDAGSGYEQYF.

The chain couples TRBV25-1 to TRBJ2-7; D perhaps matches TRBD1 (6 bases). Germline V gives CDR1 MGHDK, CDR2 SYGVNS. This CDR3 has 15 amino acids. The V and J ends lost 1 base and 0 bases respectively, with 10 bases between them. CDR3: CASSESGDLSYEQYF. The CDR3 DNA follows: TGTGCCAGCAGTGAATCAGGGGACCTCTCCTACGAGCAGTACTTC.

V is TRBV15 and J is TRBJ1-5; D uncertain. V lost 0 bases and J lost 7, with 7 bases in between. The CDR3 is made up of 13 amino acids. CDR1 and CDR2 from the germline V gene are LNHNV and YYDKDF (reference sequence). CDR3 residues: CATSRDVNQPQHF. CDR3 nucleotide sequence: TGTGCCACCAGCAGAGATGTGAACCAGCCCCAGCATTTT. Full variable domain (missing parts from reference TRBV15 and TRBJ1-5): DAMVIQNPRYQVTQFGKPVTLSCSQTLNHNVMYWYQQKSSQAPKLLFHYYDKDFNNEADTPDNFQSRRPNTSFCFLDIRSPGLGDTAMYLCATSRDVNQPQHFGDGTRLSIL.

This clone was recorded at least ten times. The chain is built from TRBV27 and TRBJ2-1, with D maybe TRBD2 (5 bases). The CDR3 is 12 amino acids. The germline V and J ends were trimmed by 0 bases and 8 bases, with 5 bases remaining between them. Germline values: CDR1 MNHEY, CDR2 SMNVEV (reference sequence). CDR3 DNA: TGTGCCAGCAGTTTATCGCGGGATGAGCAGTTCTTC. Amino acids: CASSLSRDEQFF.

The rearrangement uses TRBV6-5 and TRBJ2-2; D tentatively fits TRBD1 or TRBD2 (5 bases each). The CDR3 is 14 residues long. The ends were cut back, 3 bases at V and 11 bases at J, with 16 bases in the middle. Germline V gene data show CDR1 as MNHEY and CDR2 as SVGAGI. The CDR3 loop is CASSYEGRGGELFF. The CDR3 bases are TGTGCCAGCAGTTATGAGGGGCGCGGCGGAGAGCTGTTTTTT.